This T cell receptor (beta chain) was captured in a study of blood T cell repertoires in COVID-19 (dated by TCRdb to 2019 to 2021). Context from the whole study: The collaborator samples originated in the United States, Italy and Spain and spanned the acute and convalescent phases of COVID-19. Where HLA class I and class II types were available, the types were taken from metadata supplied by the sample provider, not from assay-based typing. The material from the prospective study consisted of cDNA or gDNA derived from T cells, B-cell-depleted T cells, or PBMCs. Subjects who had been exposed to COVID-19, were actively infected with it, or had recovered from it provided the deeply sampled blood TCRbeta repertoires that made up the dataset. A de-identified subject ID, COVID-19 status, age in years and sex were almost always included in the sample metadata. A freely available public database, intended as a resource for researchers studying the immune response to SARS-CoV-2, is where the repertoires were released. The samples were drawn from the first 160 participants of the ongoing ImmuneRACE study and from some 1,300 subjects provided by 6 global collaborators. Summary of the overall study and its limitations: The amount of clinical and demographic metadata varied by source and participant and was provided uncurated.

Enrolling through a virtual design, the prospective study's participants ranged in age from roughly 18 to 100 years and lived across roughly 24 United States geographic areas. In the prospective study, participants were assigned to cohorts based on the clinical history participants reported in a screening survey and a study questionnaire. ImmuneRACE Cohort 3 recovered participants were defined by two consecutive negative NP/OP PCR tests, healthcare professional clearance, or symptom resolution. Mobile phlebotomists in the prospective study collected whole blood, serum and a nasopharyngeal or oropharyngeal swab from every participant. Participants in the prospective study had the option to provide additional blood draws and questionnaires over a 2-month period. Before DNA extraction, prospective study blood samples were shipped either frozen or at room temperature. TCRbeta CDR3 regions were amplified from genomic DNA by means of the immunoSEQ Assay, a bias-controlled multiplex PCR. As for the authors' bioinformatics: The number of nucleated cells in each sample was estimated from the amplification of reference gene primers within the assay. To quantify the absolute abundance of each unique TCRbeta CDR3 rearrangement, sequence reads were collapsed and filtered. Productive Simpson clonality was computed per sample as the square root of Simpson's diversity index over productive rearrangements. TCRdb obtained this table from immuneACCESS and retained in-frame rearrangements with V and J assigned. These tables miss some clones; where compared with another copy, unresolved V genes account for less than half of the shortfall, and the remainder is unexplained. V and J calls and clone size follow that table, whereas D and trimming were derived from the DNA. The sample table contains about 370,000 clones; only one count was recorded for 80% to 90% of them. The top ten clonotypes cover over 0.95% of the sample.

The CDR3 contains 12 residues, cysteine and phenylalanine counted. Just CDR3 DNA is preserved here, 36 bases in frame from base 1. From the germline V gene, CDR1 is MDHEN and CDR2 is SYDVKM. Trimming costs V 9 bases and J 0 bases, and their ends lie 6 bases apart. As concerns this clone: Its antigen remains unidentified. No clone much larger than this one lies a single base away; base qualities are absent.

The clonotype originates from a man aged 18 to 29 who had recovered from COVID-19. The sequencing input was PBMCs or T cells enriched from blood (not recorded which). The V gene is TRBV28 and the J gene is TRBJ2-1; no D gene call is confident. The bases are TGTGCCAGTAAAGCCTCCTACAATGAGCAGTTCTTC. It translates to CASKASYNEQFF.